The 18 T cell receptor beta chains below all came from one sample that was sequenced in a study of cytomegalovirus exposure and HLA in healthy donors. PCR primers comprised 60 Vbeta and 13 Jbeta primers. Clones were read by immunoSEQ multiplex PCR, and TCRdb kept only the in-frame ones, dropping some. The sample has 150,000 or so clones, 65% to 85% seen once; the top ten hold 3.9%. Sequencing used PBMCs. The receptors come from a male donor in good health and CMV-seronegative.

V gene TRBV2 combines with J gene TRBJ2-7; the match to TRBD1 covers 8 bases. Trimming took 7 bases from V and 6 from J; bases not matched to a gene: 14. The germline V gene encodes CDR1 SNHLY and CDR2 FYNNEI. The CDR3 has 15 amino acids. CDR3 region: CASTIGQGRGGEQYF. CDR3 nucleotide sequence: TGTGCCAGCACGATTGGACAGGGAAGAGGAGGCGAGCAGTACTTC.

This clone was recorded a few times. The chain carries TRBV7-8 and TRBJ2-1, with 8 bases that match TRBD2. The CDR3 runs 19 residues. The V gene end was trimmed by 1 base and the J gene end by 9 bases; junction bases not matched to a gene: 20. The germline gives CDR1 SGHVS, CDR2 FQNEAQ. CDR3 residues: CASSLGKLRSGSRRVEQFF. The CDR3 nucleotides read TGTGCCAGCAGCTTAGGGAAATTAAGGAGCGGGAGTAGGCGAGTTGAGCAGTTCTTC.

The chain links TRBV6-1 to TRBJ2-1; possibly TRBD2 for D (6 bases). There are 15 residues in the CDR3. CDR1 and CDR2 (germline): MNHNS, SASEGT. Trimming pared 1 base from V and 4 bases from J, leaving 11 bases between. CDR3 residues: CASSEEGGFYNEQFF. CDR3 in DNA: TGTGCCAGCAGTGAAGAGGGAGGATTTTACAATGAGCAGTTCTTC.

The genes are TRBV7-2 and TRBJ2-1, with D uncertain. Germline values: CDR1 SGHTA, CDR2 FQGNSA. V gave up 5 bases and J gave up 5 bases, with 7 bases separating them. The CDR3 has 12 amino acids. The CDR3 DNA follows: TGTGCCAGCAGCCAGAACCACAATGAGCAGTTCTTC. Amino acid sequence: CASSQNHNEQFF.

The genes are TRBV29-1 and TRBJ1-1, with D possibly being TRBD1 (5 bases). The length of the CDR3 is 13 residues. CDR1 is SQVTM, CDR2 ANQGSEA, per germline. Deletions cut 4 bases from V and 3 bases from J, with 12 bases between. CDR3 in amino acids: CSVARGRDTEAFF. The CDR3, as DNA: TGCAGCGTTGCCCGGGGGAGGGACACTGAAGCTTTCTTT.

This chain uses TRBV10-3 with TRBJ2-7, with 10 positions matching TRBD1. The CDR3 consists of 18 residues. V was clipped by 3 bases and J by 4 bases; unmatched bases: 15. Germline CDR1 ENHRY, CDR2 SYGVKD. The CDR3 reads CAISDMGQGNGVKYEQYF. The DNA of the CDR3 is TGTGCCATCAGTGACATGGGACAGGGGAATGGAGTAAAGTACGAGCAGTACTTC.

CDR3 sequence (DNA): TGTGCCAGCAGTTATGTGGAAACGGGGGCCCAGTACTTC. This gives the protein CASSYVETGAQYF. V gene TRBV6-5 combines with J gene TRBJ2-5; the D gene is possibly TRBD2 (6 bases). V lost 3 bases, J lost 9 bases, and 14 bases lay in between. The germline gives CDR1 MNHEY, CDR2 SVGAGI. The CDR3 totals 13 residues.

The CDR3 DNA reads as TGTGCCAGCAGCAAGGATAGCGGGAGGAGGACAGATACGCAGTATTTT. It specifies CASSKDSGRRTDTQYF. The gene calls are TRBV9 and TRBJ2-3; 10 bases agree with TRBD2. The germline CDR1 and CDR2 sequences are SGDLS and YYNGEE. V shed 4 bases and J 3 bases; nucleotides not matched to a gene: 8. There are 16 residues in the CDR3.

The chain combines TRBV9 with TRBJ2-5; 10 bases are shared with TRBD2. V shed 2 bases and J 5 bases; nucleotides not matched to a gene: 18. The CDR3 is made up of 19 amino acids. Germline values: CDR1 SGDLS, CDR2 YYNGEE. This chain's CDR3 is CASSVSRSSGSPFRETQYF. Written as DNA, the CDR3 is TGTGCCAGCAGCGTTAGTAGGTCTAGCGGGAGTCCCTTTCGCGAGACCCAGTACTTC.

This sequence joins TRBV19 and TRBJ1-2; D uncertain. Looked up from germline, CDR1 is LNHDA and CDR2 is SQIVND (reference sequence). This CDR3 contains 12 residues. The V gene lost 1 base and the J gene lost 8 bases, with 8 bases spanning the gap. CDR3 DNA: TGTGCCAGTAGTATAGCGGTCTCGGGCTACACCTTC. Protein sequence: CASSIAVSGYTF. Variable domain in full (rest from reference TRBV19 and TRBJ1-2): DGGITQSPKYLFRKEGQNVTLSCEQNLNHDAMYWYRQDPGQGLRLIYYSQIVNDFQKGDIAEGYSVSREKKESFPLTVTSAQKNPTAFYLCASSIAVSGYTFGSGTRLTVV.

The CDR3 nucleotides read TGTGCCAGCAGTGGGAGGGGCGCTAGCTCCTACAATGAGCAGTTCTTC. It yields the protein CASSGRGASSYNEQFF. V is TRBV25-1 and J is TRBJ2-1; D is possibly TRBD2 (6 bases). CDR1 and CDR2 (germline): MGHDK, SYGVNS. This CDR3 spans 16 amino acids. The ends were cut back, 4 bases at V and 0 bases at J, with 13 bases in the middle.

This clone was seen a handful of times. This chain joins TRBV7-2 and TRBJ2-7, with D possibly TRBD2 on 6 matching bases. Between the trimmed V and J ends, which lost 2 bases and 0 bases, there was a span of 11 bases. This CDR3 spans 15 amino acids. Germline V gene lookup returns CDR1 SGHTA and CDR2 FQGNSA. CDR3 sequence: CASSLNPGSSYEQYF. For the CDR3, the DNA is TGTGCCAGCAGCTTAAATCCCGGGAGCTCCTACGAGCAGTACTTC.

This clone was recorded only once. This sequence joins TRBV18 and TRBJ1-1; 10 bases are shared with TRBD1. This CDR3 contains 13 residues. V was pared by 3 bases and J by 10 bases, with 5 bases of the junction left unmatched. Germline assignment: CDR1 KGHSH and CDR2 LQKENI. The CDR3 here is CASSPGQGEVAFF. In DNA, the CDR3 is TGTGCCAGCTCACCCGGACAGGGGGAAGTAGCTTTCTTT.

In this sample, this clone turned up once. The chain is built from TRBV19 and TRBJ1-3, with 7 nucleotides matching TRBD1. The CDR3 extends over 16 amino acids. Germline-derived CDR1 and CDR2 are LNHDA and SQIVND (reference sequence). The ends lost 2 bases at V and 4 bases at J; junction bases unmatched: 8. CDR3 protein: CASSILDRKMGNTIYF. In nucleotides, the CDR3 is TGTGCCAGTAGTATATTGGACAGGAAAATGGGAAACACCATATATTTT. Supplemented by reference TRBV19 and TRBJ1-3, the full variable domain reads DGGITQSPKYLFRKEGQNVTLSCEQNLNHDAMYWYRQDPGQGLRLIYYSQIVNDFQKGDIAEGYSVSREKKESFPLTVTSAQKNPTAFYLCASSILDRKMGNTIYFGEGSWLTVV.

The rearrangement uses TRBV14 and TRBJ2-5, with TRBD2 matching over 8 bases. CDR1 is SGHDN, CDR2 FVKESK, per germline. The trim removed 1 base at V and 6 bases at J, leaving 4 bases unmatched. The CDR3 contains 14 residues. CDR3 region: CASSQAGGPQTQYF. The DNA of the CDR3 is TGTGCCAGCAGCCAAGCGGGGGGGCCGCAGACCCAGTACTTC.

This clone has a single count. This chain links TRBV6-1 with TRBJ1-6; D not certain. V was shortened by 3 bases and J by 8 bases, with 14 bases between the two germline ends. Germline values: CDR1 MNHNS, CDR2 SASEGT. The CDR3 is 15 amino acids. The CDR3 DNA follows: TGTGCCAGCAGTGAGAACCTAGCGAGCGATTCACCCCTCCACTTT. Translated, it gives CASSENLASDSPLHF.

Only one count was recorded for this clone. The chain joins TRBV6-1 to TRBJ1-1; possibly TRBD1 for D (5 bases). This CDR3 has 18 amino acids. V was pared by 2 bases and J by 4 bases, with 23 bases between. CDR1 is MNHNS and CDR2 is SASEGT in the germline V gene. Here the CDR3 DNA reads TGTGCCAGCAGTGAATCCGCCCCCGGGAGTTGGGGCGGCACTGAAGCTTTCTTT. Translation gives CASSESAPGSWGGTEAFF.

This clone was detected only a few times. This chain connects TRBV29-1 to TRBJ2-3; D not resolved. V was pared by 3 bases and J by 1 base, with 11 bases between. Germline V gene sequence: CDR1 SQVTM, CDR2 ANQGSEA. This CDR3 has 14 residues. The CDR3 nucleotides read TGCAGCGTTGACGCCCCCCAGGGCACAGATACGCAGTATTTT. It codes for CSVDAPQGTDTQYF.